This T cell receptor (beta chain) was recovered during a study of T cells in lung cancer brain metastases. This CDR3 contains 13 residues. Trimming shortened V by 5 bases and J by 3 bases, and 11 bases separated the two germline ends. In germline, CDR1 is SGHVS, CDR2 FQNEAQ. Using immunoSEQ multiplex PCR, the repertoire was profiled, and TCRdb retains in-frame clones only, with some absent. The sample records fewer than 3,500 clones, approximately 91% being singletons. The specimen was tumor tissue from the primary lung tumor. This receptor was identified in a man between 70 and 80 years old with non-small cell lung cancer. The chain couples TRBV7-8 to TRBJ2-7; a possible D gene is TRBD1 (5 bases). CDR3 sequence (DNA): TGTGCCAGCAGCCTCCAGACAGTCTACGAGCAGTACTTC. This gives the protein CASSLQTVYEQYF.